The 32 T cell receptor beta chains listed next were all sequenced from one sample in a study of cytomegalovirus exposure and HLA in healthy donors. Both 60 Vbeta primers and 13 Jbeta primers went into the PCR. The protocol was immunoSEQ multiplex PCR, while the TCRdb copy is restricted to in-frame clones and leaves out a portion. The table lists about 160,000 clones, 82% of them singletons. The sequencing sample was made of PBMCs. These receptors came from a girl aged 2-15 years in good health and CMV-seropositive.

V gene TRBV28 combines with J gene TRBJ1-2; a weak D match, TRBD1 (6 bases). Germline lookup yields CDR1 MDHEN and CDR2 SYDVKM. The CDR3 covers 13 residues. The germline V and J ends were trimmed by 5 bases and 5 bases, with 12 bases remaining between them. In nucleotides, the CDR3 is TGTGCCAGCAGTCTCGGACAGTCTTATGGCTACACCTTC. Residues: CASSLGQSYGYTF.

With regard to this clone: Mismatch with germline at one junction end may stem from a read error. The J gene is TRBJ1-5, the V gene TRBV7-9; D gene ambiguous. Per germline, CDR1 SEHNR and CDR2 FQNEAQ (reference sequence). The CDR3 is 12 amino acids. This CDR3 is CSSSLQNQPQHF. The CDR3 coding sequence is TGTTCCAGCAGCTTACAAAATCAGCCCCAGCATTTT.

The genes are TRBV19 and TRBJ1-1; D is possibly TRBD1 (6 bases). CDR3 length: 16 residues. The V gene lost 5 bases and the J gene lost 1 base, with 17 bases spanning the gap. From germline, CDR1 is LNHDA and CDR2 SQIVND (reference sequence). The CDR3: CASSSPTGRANTEAFF. The CDR3 DNA sequence: TGTGCCAGTAGTTCACCTACAGGGAGGGCGAACACTGAAGCTTTCTTT.

The genes are TRBV19 and TRBJ1-5; D is possibly TRBD1 (5 bases). The germline gives CDR1 LNHDA, CDR2 SQIVND (reference sequence). The CDR3 consists of 14 residues. V shed 7 bases and J shed 0 bases, with 10 bases lying between them. The CDR3 DNA follows: TGTGCCAGTATGGGGCAGTATAGCAATCAGCCCCAGCATTTT. Residues: CASMGQYSNQPQHF.

The chain recombines TRBV6-5 with TRBJ2-1; TRBD2 might be the D (6 bases). V lost 7 bases and J lost 6, with 16 bases in between. The CDR3 is 14 residues long. Germline values: CDR1 MNHEY, CDR2 SVGAGI. DNA for the CDR3: TGTGCCAGCACCTACTCGGAGGGCGGCAATGAGCAGTTCTTC. Translated: CASTYSEGGNEQFF.

The chain links TRBV2 to TRBJ2-7; D remains unclear. V lost 9 bases, J lost 0 bases, and 12 bases lay in between. The CDR3 is 13 residues long. Germline V CDR1 and CDR2: SNHLY, FYNNEI. The CDR3: CASVGHFSYEQYF. The CDR3, as DNA: TGTGCCAGTGTTGGGCATTTCTCCTACGAGCAGTACTTC.

CDR3 in amino acids: CASSPSGANTEAFF. The CDR3 nucleotides are TGTGCCAGCAGCCCATCAGGGGCGAACACTGAAGCTTTCTTT. This chain joins TRBV4-2 and TRBJ1-1; D is perhaps TRBD1 (6 bases). The length of the CDR3 is 14 residues. Looked up from germline, CDR1 is LGHNA and CDR2 is YNFKEQ. V was cut by 4 bases and J by 1 base, with 10 bases left in between.

This clone was seen a handful of times. V and J are TRBV6-5 and TRBJ1-1; D gene ambiguous. Per germline, CDR1 MNHEY and CDR2 SVGAGI. The V end lost 2 bases, the J end lost 5 bases, and 15 bases lay between the germline ends. This CDR3 is built from 15 residues. The CDR3: CASSYGGQAGTEAFF. The CDR3 DNA reads TGTGCCAGCAGTTACGGCGGTCAAGCTGGGACTGAAGCTTTCTTT.

The chain combines TRBV4-1 with TRBJ2-3, with D hard to call. This CDR3 is built from 17 residues. The germline gives CDR1 MGHRA, CDR2 YSYEKL. The V gene lost 0 bases and the J gene lost 6 bases, with 19 bases spanning the gap. CDR3 loop: CASSQETPRSVSDTQYF. CDR3 bases: TGCGCCAGCAGCCAAGAAACTCCGAGGTCCGTTAGTGATACGCAGTATTTT.

This rearrangement joins TRBV5-4 to TRBJ2-2; 8 bases line up with TRBD1. Trimming removed 7 bases from V and 4 bases from J; junction bases left unmatched: 9. Per the germline V gene, CDR1 is SGHNT and CDR2 is YYREEE (reference sequence). The CDR3 covers 15 residues. CDR3 nucleotides: TGTGCCAGCCGGCCGACAGGGGCAGGCACCGGGGAGCTGTTTTTT. As protein: CASRPTGAGTGELFF. The variable domain in full, with the rest retrieved from reference TRBV5-4 and TRBJ2-2, is ETGVTQSPTHLIKTRGQQVTLRCSSQSGHNTVSWYQQALGQGPQFIFQYYREEENGRGNFPPRFSGLQFPNYSSELNVNALELDDSALYLCASRPTGAGTGELFFGEGSRLTVL.

The V and J genes are TRBV20-1 and TRBJ2-3; D is undetermined. The CDR3 has 11 residues. Trimming pared 3 bases from V and 6 bases from J, leaving 7 bases between. Germline V lookup: CDR1 DFQATT, CDR2 SNEGSKA (reference sequence). This chain's CDR3 is CSARSVDTQYF. CDR3 nucleotide sequence: TGCAGTGCTAGGTCGGTGGATACGCAGTATTTT.

This clone was observed a handful of times. The chain recombines TRBV30 with TRBJ1-2; D remains ambiguous. The CDR3 length is 13 residues. The V end was cut by 2 bases, the J end by 8 bases, with 15 bases between. CDR1 is GTSNPN and CDR2 is SVGIG in the germline V gene (reference sequence). The CDR3 protein is CAWSQTPVRGYTF. In DNA form, the CDR3 reads TGTGCCTGGAGTCAGACACCTGTGAGAGGCTACACCTTC.

J is TRBJ2-1 and V is TRBV10-3, with TRBD2 matching 12 bases. V lost 8 bases, J lost 5 bases, and 10 bases stayed unmatched. Germline values: CDR1 ENHRY, CDR2 SYGVKD. The CDR3 length is 16 residues. CDR3 amino acids: CAIQGGLAGGHNEQFF. CDR3 nucleotide sequence: TGTGCCATCCAGGGGGGACTAGCGGGCGGTCACAATGAGCAGTTCTTC.

The rearrangement joins TRBV6-6 to TRBJ2-3; TRBD2 might be the D (6 bases). V shed 4 bases and J shed 6 bases, with 17 bases lying between them. This CDR3 region has 15 residues. CDR1 and CDR2 from the germline V gene are MNHNY and SVGAGI (reference sequence). CDR3 in DNA: TGTGCCAGCAGTTTAGCGGAGTCGCCCGGGGATACGCAGTATTTT. Its protein is CASSLAESPGDTQYF.

The genes are TRBV6-5 and TRBJ1-1; D is perhaps TRBD1 (6 bases). The CDR3 has 14 residues. V was pared by 5 bases and J by 4 bases, with 14 bases between. The germline gives CDR1 MNHEY, CDR2 SVGAGI. This CDR3 reads CASSLFGGPTEAFF. CDR3 in DNA: TGTGCCAGCAGTCTCTTCGGGGGGCCCACTGAAGCTTTCTTT.

The CDR3 nucleotides are TGTGCCAGCAGCCTCGGACGGAGGGTGACCACCCTCCACTTT. Its translation: CASSLGRRVTTLHF. V gene TRBV2 combines with J gene TRBJ1-6, with D hard to call. Between the trimmed V and J ends, which lost 6 bases and 14 bases, there was a span of 20 bases. CDR1 and CDR2 (germline): SNHLY, FYNNEI. The CDR3 is 14 amino acids.

The V and J genes are TRBV27 and TRBJ1-2, with D possibly being TRBD1 (6 bases). The CDR3 has 14 residues. Germline CDR1 reads MNHEY; CDR2 reads SMNVEV (reference sequence). V was cut by 7 bases and J by 5 bases, with 17 bases left in between. The CDR3 region has the DNA TGTGCCAGCACTAGCGGGCGGGGGGCTTATGGCTACACCTTC. It yields the protein CASTSGRGAYGYTF.

The chain carries TRBV2 and TRBJ1-1; weak D call: TRBD1 (5 bases). The germline V gene encodes CDR1 SNHLY and CDR2 FYNNEI. This CDR3 region has 15 residues. Trimming took 0 bases from V and 6 from J, leaving 14 bases between them. The CDR3 spells CASSEARNRRAEAFF. The CDR3 bases are TGTGCCAGCAGTGAAGCCCGGAACAGGAGGGCTGAAGCTTTCTTT.

The genes are TRBV30 and TRBJ1-5, with TRBD1 identical over 7 bases. J lost 6 bases, V lost 1 base, and 0 bases had no gene match. Germline CDR1 reads GTSNPN; CDR2 reads SVGIG (reference sequence). The CDR3 covers 12 residues. The chain's CDR3 is CAWSDRGQPQHF. Here the CDR3 DNA reads TGTGCCTGGAGTGACAGGGGTCAGCCCCAGCATTTT.

The chain has TRBV5-6 and TRBJ2-5, with TRBD1 matching over 11 bases. Germline values: CDR1 SGHDT, CDR2 YYEEEE. V lost 3 bases, J lost 1 base, and 2 bases stayed unmatched. CDR3 length: 15 residues. The CDR3 here is CASSSGTGGQETQYF. In DNA, the CDR3 is TGTGCCAGCAGCTCCGGGACAGGGGGCCAAGAGACCCAGTACTTC.

This chain joins TRBV7-2 and TRBJ2-2; 13 bases line up with TRBD2. The CDR3 has 16 residues. Looked up from germline, CDR1 is SGHTA and CDR2 is FQGNSA. V dropped 5 bases and J dropped 9; count of bases not matched to a gene: 9. The CDR3 region is CASSPGLAGPRRELFF. The CDR3 DNA reads TGTGCCAGCAGCCCGGGACTAGCGGGGCCCAGGAGGGAGCTGTTTTTT.

The chain links TRBV7-9 to TRBJ1-4; 10 positions agree with TRBD1. Germline V gives CDR1 SEHNR, CDR2 FQNEAQ (reference sequence). The CDR3 is 14 residues long. With V trimmed by 6 bases and J by 6 bases, 4 bases remained unmatched. The CDR3 protein is CASRAGTGDEKLFF. DNA for the CDR3: TGTGCCAGCAGGGCCGGGACAGGGGATGAAAAACTGTTTTTT. Complete variable domain (other parts from reference TRBV7-9 and TRBJ1-4): DTGVSQNPRHKITKRGQNVTFRCDPISEHNRLYWYRQTLGQGPEFLTYFQNEAQLEKSRLLSDRFSAERPKGSFSTLEIQRTEQGDSAMYLCASRAGTGDEKLFFGSGTQLSVL.

V is TRBV5-1 and J is TRBJ2-1; 7 nucleotides align to TRBD2. CDR1 is SGHRS and CDR2 is YFSETQ in the germline V gene. CDR3 length equals 15 residues. V shed 5 bases, J shed 0 bases, and the junction held 5 bases outside the gene matches. The DNA of the CDR3 is TGCGCCAGCAGAGGCGGGAGTTCCTCCTACAATGAGCAGTTCTTC. Translation gives CASRGGSSSYNEQFF.

The chain employs TRBV9 and TRBJ2-5, with 15 bases lining up with TRBD2. V lost 3 bases to trimming and J lost 5 bases; unmatched junction nucleotides: 2. The CDR3 spans 15 residues. Germline-derived CDR1 and CDR2 are SGDLS and YYNGEE. The CDR3 DNA reads TGTGCCAGCAGCGCGGGACTAGCGGGAGGCGAGACCCAGTACTTC. It is translated as CASSAGLAGGETQYF.

This clone showed up just a few times. This chain joins TRBV28 and TRBJ2-2; 10 positions agree with TRBD1. The junction had 5 bases not matched to a gene; V was cut back by 5 bases and J by 5 bases. This CDR3 has 15 residues. Germline V gene sequence: CDR1 MDHEN, CDR2 SYDVKM. CDR3 region: CASSAQGQGTGELFF. In DNA form, the CDR3 reads TGTGCCAGCAGTGCTCAGGGACAGGGGACCGGGGAGCTGTTTTTT.

This chain joins TRBV10-3 and TRBJ2-1; 12 bases align to TRBD2. V gave up 4 bases and J gave up 7 bases; unmatched junction bases: 17. The CDR3 runs 19 residues. Germline V gene data show CDR1 as ENHRY and CDR2 as SYGVKD. CDR3 in amino acids: CAISGTSGKSASRYNEQFF. In nucleotides, the CDR3 is TGTGCCATCAGTGGGACTAGCGGGAAGAGTGCTTCGCGGTATAATGAGCAGTTCTTC.

The chain employs TRBV10-3 and TRBJ2-3; D is undetermined. Trimming removed 3 bases from V and 3 bases from J, with 7 bases in between. Germline V gene sequence: CDR1 ENHRY, CDR2 SYGVKD. The CDR3 spans 13 residues. This CDR3 is CAISDIRTDTQYF. In DNA, the CDR3 is TGTGCCATCAGTGATATCAGAACAGATACGCAGTATTTT.

This chain connects TRBV27 to TRBJ2-7, with 10 nucleotides matching TRBD2. V lost 0 bases to trimming and J lost 2 bases; unmatched junction nucleotides: 4. Looked up from germline, CDR1 is MNHEY and CDR2 is SMNVEV (reference sequence). The CDR3 extends over 16 amino acids. The CDR3 is CASSLSPSGSPYEQYF. In DNA, the CDR3 is TGTGCCAGCAGTTTATCGCCTAGCGGGAGCCCCTACGAGCAGTACTTC.

The chain couples TRBV30 to TRBJ2-6; D call uncertain. CDR1 and CDR2 (germline): GTSNPN, SVGIG (reference sequence). The CDR3 loop spans 15 amino acids. V lost 5 bases to trimming and J lost 2 bases, with 13 bases between them. CDR3: CAWLRVTPGANVLTF. The CDR3, as DNA: TGTGCCTGGCTCCGCGTAACTCCTGGGGCCAACGTCCTGACTTTC.

This chain uses TRBV28 with TRBJ1-3; 7 bases map to TRBD1. CDR1 MDHEN and CDR2 SYDVKM come from the germline V gene. The CDR3 is 14 amino acids. V lost 6 bases to trimming and J lost 4 bases; unmatched junction nucleotides: 6. The CDR3 DNA is TGTGCCAGCAGACCCGACAGGGAGGGAAACACCATATATTTT. Translated, it gives CASRPDREGNTIYF.

V usage is TRBV4-2 and J usage is TRBJ2-1, with 8 bases aligning to TRBD2. The ends lost 0 bases at V and 2 bases at J; junction bases unmatched: 6. Germline CDR1 and CDR2: LGHNA and YNFKEQ. This CDR3 spans 17 amino acids. The CDR3 reads CASSQEAPAGAYNEQFF. In nucleotides, the CDR3 is TGTGCCAGCAGCCAAGAGGCCCCAGCGGGGGCCTACAATGAGCAGTTCTTC.

The chain joins TRBV7-9 to TRBJ2-5; D might be TRBD1 (5 bases). The CDR3 has 14 residues. V was trimmed by 8 bases and J by 5 bases, leaving 18 bases between them. CDR1 is SEHNR and CDR2 is FQNEAQ in the germline V gene (reference sequence). CDR3 in amino acids: CASRQSSVWETQYF. Here the CDR3 DNA reads TGTGCCAGCCGACAGAGTAGTGTTTGGGAGACCCAGTACTTC.